Listed below are T cell receptor beta chains from one sample, sequenced in a study of T cell responses to AZD1222 COVID-19 vaccine. TCRdb keeps only in-frame clones here, not all; method: immunoSEQ multiplex PCR. The data hold 140,000 to 150,000 clones, with 70% to 90% observed a single time. Here the sequenced sample was peripheral blood, taken 28 days after the second AZD1222 dose. The receptors stem from an adult who received the AZD1222 COVID-19 vaccine. The conserved cysteine and the conserved F or W are not part of the CDR3 here.

CDR3 protein: ASSKPGIPGELF
V gene: TRBV19
J gene: TRBJ2-2

CDR3 protein: ASSLQFYGYT
V gene: TRBV5-8
J gene: TRBJ1-2

CDR3 protein: ASSIRPGGRDEQF
V gene: TRBV19
J gene: TRBJ2-1

CDR3 protein: ASSYSYESGANVLT
V gene: TRBV6-5
J gene: TRBJ2-6

CDR3 protein: ASGPRGGGYEQY
V gene: TRBV28
J gene: TRBJ2-7

CDR3 protein: ASSEREAGVTNEKLF
V gene: TRBV2
J gene: TRBJ1-4

CDR3 protein: ASSKGNSNQPQH
V gene: TRBV7-6
J gene: TRBJ1-5

CDR3 protein: ASSYSGLGQY
V gene: TRBV6-5
J gene: TRBJ2-3

CDR3 protein: ASSDPTSAPYGYT
V gene: TRBV2
J gene: TRBJ1-2

CDR3 protein: SAIPGPLGYEQY
V gene: TRBV29-1
J gene: TRBJ2-7

CDR3 protein: SVEEHSGYGYT
V gene: TRBV29-1
J gene: TRBJ1-2

CDR3 protein: ASSPWGQGARNTIY
V gene: TRBV19
J gene: TRBJ1-3

CDR3 protein: ASSRGRDTEAF
V gene: TRBV18
J gene: TRBJ1-1

CDR3 protein: ASSDSGQGKAEAF
V gene: TRBV10-1
J gene: TRBJ1-1

CDR3 protein: ASGDPPLADKETQY
V gene: TRBV12-5
J gene: TRBJ2-5

CDR3 protein: ASRGQPVGNEKLF
V gene: TRBV5-1
J gene: TRBJ1-4

CDR3 protein: ASSSPRSWGYT
V gene: TRBV7-9
J gene: TRBJ1-2

CDR3 protein: ASRKLIESWGADTQY
V gene: TRBV2
J gene: TRBJ2-3

CDR3 protein: ASSATGVGETQY
V gene: TRBV9
J gene: TRBJ2-5

CDR3 protein: ASSQSWGEEY
V gene: TRBV7-2
J gene: TRBJ2-3

CDR3 protein: ASRGLGGNEQF
V gene: TRBV27
J gene: TRBJ2-1

CDR3 protein: ASSSTGSYTDTQY
V gene: TRBV6-5
J gene: TRBJ2-3

CDR3 protein: ASSLDRSYGYT
V gene: TRBV7-8
J gene: TRBJ1-2

CDR3 protein: ASSLYVGDYGYT
V gene: TRBV5-1
J gene: TRBJ1-2

CDR3 protein: ASSLRSRQPQH
V gene: TRBV7-2
J gene: TRBJ1-5

CDR3 protein: ASSPAGSANTEAF
V gene: TRBV18
J gene: TRBJ1-1

CDR3 protein: ASSLPGGPLH
V gene: TRBV18
J gene: TRBJ1-6

CDR3 protein: ASSLGTAQETQY
V gene: TRBV7-9
J gene: TRBJ2-5

CDR3 protein: ASSYPTAPGTEAF
V gene: TRBV6-6
J gene: TRBJ1-1

CDR3 protein: ASQMDLAGGSDTQY
V gene: TRBV6-6
J gene: TRBJ2-3

CDR3 protein: ASSPNGGGLIDEQF
V gene: TRBV7-9
J gene: TRBJ2-1

CDR3 protein: ASSEVKSHEQY
V gene: TRBV2
J gene: TRBJ2-7

CDR3 protein: ASSHDRGPRDTQY
V gene: TRBV5-1
J gene: TRBJ2-3